This T cell receptor beta chain originates from a study of T cell repertoires in cytomegalovirus infection. Study information: CMV infection together with matching HLA type was indicated by public TCR beta signatures. Study-level results: Individuals carrying CMV plus the relevant HLA were identified by cumulative frequency of public TCR beta families. Dominant in the ex vivo response were TCR beta clonotypes restricted by HLA-C and specific for CMV.

This clonotype was detected a few times. Its antigen remains unidentified. The CDR3 is 13 residues long. The germline V gene has CDR1 MDHEN and CDR2 SYDVKM. The ends were cut back, 8 bases at V and 3 bases at J, with 13 bases in the middle. TCRdb independently ran MiXCR on the reads; one entry per CDR3 protein. The table lists approximately 250,000 distinct CDR3 sequences, approximately 22% of them singletons. This TCR came from a human donor in good health (CMV status not recorded). Some clones in this sample may be carry-over from other donors' samples. Sequencing was carried out using CD8+ T cells from PBMCs. The chain employs TRBV28 and TRBJ1-1; possibly TRBD1 for D (5 bases). This CDR3 is CASGTRPDTEAFF. CDR3 sequence (DNA): TGTGCCAGCGGGACCAGGCCCGACACTGAAGCTTTCTTT.